This T cell receptor beta chain is from a study of blood T cell repertoires in COVID-19. Study-wide context: T cells, B-cell-depleted T cells, or PBMCs provided the cDNA or gDNA that served as material.

The CDR3 is 14 residues long. Trimming removed 0 bases from V and 0 bases from J, with 6 bases in between. Germline V gene data show CDR1 as SGHRS and CDR2 as YFSETQ. Only in-frame clones appear in the TCRdb table, and some are missing; sequencing was by immunoSEQ multiplex PCR. This table holds about 210,000 clones, around four fifths found once. The sample was peripheral blood. The receptor comes from a middle-aged man with active or convalescent COVID-19. V gene TRBV5-1 combines with J gene TRBJ1-1; D is possibly TRBD1 (5 bases). CDR3 protein: CASSLVGVNTEAFF. The CDR3 region has the DNA TGCGCCAGCAGCTTGGTAGGGGTGAACACTGAAGCTTTCTTT.